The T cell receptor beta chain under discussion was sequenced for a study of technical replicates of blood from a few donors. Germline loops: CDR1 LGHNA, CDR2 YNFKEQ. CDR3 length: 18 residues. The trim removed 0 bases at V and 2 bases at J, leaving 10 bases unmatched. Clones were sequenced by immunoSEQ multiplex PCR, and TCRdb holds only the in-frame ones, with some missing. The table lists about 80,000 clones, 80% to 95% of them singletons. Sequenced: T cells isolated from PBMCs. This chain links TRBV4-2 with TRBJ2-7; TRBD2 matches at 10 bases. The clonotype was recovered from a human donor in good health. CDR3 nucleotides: TGTGCCAGCAGCCAAGATGCCACCCTAGCGGGAGTGACCTACGAGCAGTACTTC. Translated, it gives CASSQDATLAGVTYEQYF.